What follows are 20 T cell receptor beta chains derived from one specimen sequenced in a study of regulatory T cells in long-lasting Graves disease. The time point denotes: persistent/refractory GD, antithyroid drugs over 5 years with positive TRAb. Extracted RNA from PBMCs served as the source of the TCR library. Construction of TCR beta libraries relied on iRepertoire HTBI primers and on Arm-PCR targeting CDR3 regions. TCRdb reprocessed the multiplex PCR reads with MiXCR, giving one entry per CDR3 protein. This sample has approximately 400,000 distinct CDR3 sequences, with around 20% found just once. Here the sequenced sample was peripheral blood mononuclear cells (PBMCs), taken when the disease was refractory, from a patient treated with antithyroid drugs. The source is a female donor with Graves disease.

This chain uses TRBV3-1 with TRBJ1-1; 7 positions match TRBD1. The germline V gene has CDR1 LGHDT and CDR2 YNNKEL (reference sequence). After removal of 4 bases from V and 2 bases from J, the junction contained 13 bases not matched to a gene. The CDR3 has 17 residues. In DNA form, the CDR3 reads TGTGCCAGCAGCCCCGCCACGTTGGGACAGACTAACACTGAAGCTTTCTTT. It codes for CASSPATLGQTNTEAFF. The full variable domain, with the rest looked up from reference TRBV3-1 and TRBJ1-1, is DTAVSQTPKYLVTQMGNDKSIKCEQNLGHDTMYWYKQDSKKFLKIMFSYNNKELIINETVPNRFSPKSPDKAHLNLHINSLELGDSAVYFCASSPATLGQTNTEAFFGQGTRLTVV.

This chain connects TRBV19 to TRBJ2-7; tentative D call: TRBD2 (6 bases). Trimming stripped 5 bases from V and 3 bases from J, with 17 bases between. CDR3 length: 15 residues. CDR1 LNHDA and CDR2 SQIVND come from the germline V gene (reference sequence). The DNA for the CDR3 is TGTGCCAGTAGTCTCCAGGGAGGTCGTCGCTACGAGCAGTACTTC. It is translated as CASSLQGGRRYEQYF.

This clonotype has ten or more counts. The CDR3 bases are TGTGCCAGCAGCTTAGCGACAGGGAGGAACACTGAAGCTTTCTTT. Translation gives CASSLATGRNTEAFF. The V and J genes are TRBV7-2 and TRBJ1-1; 7 bases are a match to TRBD1. The CDR3 sequence is 15 residues long. J gave up 1 base and V 0 bases, and 2 bases lay outside the gene matches. The germline CDR1 and CDR2 sequences are SGHTA and FQGNSA.

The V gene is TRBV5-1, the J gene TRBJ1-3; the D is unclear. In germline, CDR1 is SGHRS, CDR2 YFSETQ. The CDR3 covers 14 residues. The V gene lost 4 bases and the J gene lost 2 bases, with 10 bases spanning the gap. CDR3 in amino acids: CASSIPGPGNTIYF. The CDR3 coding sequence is TGCGCCAGCAGCATTCCGGGCCCTGGAAACACCATATATTTT.

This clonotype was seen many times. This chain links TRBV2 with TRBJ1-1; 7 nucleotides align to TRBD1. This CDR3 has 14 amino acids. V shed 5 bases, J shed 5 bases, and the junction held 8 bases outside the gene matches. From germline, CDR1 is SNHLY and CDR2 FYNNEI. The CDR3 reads CASSSLTGRTEAFF. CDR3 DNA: TGTGCCAGCAGTTCTTTGACAGGGAGGACTGAAGCTTTCTTT.

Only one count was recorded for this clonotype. The CDR3 nucleotides are TGTGCCAGCAGCCAAGATCAACTAGCGGCGAACACCGGGGAGCTGTTTTTT. It translates to CASSQDQLAANTGELFF. V and J are TRBV28 and TRBJ2-2; 8 bases fit TRBD2. The CDR3 sequence is 17 residues long. CDR1 MDHEN and CDR2 SYDVKM come from the germline V gene. Germline trimming cut 6 bases from V and 0 bases from J; bases unmatched to any gene: 9.

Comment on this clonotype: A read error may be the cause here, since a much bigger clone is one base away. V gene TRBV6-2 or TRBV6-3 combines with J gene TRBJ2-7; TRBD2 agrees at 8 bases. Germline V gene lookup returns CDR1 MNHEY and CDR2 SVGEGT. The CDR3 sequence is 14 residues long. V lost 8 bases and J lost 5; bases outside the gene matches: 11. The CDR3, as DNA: TGTGCCAGCGGATTGGGCGGGGGGTTGAACGAGCAGTACTTC. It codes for CASGLGGGLNEQYF.

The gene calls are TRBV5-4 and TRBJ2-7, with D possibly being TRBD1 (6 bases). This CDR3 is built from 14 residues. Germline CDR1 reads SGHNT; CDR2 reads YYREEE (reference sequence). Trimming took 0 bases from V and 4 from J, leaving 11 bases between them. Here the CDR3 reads CASSLDRVRYEQYF. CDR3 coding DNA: TGTGCCAGCAGCTTGGACAGGGTTCGTTACGAGCAGTACTTC.

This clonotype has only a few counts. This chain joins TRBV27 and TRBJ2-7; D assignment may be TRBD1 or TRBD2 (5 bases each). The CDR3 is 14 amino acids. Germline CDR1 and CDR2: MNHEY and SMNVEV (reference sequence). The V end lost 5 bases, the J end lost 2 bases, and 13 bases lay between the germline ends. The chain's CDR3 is CASSIIEGPYEQYF. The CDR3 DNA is TGTGCCAGCAGTATCATAGAGGGGCCCTACGAGCAGTACTTC.

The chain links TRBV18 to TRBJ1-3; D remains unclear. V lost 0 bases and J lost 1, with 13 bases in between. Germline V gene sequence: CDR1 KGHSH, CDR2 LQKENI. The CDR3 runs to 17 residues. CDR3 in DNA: TGTGCCAGCTCACCACCAGGACGTCGGATGTCTGGAAACACCATATATTTT. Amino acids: CASSPPGRRMSGNTIYF.

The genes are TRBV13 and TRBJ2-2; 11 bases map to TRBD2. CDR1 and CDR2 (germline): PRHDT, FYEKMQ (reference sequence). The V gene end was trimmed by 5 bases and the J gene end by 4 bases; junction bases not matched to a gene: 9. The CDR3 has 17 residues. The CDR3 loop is CASSLPTGLAGTGELFF. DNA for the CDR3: TGTGCCAGCAGCCTACCCACCGGACTAGCGGGCACCGGGGAGCTGTTTTTT.

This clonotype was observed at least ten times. The CDR3 sequence is CASSRGTASNQPQHF. As DNA, the CDR3 is TGTGCCAGCAGTAGAGGGACAGCAAGCAATCAGCCCCAGCATTTT. The chain has TRBV28 and TRBJ1-5, with 7 bases identical to TRBD1. The CDR3 runs to 15 residues. Germline CDR1 and CDR2: MDHEN and SYDVKM. After removal of 5 bases from V and 1 base from J, the junction contained 5 bases not matched to a gene.

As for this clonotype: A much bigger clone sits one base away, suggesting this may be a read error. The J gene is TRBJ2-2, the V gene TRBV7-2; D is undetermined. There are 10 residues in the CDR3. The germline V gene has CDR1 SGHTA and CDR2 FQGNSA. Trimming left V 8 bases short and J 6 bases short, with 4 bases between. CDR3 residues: CASYSGELFF. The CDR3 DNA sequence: TGTGCCAGCTACTCCGGGGAGCTGTTTTTT.

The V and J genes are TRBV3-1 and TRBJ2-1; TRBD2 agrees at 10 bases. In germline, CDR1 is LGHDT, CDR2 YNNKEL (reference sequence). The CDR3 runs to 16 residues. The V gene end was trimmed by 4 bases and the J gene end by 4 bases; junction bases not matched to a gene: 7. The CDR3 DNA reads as TGTGCCAGCAGCCCTAGCGGGAGCCTTGGATACAATGAGCAGTTCTTC. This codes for CASSPSGSLGYNEQFF.

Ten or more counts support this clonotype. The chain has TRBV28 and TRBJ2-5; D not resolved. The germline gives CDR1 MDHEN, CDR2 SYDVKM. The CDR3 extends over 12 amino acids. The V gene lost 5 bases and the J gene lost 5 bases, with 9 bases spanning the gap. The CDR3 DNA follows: TGTGCCAGCAGTGCCGGTAGCGAGACCCAGTACTTC. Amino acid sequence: CASSAGSETQYF.

The CDR3 region is CASSARGAPEQYF. The CDR3 nucleotides read TGTGCCAGTTCTGCCAGGGGGGCGCCAGAGCAGTACTTC. The J gene is TRBJ2-7, the V gene TRBV19; maybe TRBD1 (7 bases). CDR1 and CDR2 (germline): LNHDA, SQIVND (reference sequence). V was pared by 8 bases and J by 7 bases, with 18 bases between. The CDR3 consists of 13 residues.

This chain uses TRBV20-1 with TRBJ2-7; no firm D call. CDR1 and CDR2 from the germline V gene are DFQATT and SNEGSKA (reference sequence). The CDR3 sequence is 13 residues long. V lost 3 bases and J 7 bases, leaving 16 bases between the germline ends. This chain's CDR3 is CSARQVPLEEQYF. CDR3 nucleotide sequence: TGCAGTGCTAGGCAGGTCCCGCTCGAAGAGCAGTACTTC.

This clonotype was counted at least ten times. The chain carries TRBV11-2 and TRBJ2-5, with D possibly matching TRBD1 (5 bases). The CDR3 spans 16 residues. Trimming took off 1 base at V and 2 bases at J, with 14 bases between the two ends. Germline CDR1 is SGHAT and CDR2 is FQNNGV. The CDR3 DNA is TGTGCCAGCAGCTTAGGACAGAAACCCTTACAAGAGACCCAGTACTTC. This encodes CASSLGQKPLQETQYF.

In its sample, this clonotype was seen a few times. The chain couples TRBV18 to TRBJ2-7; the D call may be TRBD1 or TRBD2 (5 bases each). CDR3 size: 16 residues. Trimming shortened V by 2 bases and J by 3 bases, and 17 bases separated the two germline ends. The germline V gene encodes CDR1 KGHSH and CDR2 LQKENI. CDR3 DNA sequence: TGTGCCAGCTCACCAGTTATCGGGACCACTGTCTACGAGCAGTACTTC. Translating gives CASSPVIGTTVYEQYF.

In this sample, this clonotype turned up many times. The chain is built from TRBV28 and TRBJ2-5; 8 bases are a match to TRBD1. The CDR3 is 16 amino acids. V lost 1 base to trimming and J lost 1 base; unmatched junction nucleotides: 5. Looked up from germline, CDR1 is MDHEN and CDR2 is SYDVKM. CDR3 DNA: TGTGCCAGCAGTTTATACAGGGGGGACAGCCAAGAGACCCAGTACTTC. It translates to CASSLYRGDSQETQYF.